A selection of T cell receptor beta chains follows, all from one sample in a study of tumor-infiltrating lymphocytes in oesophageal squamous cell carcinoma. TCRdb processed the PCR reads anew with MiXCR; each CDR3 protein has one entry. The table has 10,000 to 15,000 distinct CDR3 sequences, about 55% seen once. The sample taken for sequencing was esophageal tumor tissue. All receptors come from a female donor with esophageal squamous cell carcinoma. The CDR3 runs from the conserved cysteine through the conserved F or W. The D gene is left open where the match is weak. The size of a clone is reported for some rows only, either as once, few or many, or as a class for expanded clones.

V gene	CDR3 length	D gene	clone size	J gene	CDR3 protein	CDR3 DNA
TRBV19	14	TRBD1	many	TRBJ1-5	CASSIDQGDQPQHF	TGTGCCAGTAGTATAGATCAGGGGGATCAGCCCCAGCATTTT
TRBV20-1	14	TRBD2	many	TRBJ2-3	CSARELANTDTQYF	TGCAGTGCTAGGGAACTAGCGAACACAGATACGCAGTATTTT
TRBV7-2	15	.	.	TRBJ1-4	CASSFSYSTNEKLFF	TGTGCCAGCAGCTTCTCCTATTCAACTAATGAAAAACTGTTTTTT
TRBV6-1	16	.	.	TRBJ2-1	CASSYSAVSSYNEQFF	TGTGCCAGCAGTTATAGCGCGGTAAGCTCCTACAATGAGCAGTTCTTC
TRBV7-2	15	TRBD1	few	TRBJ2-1	CASSLRTGVQNEQFF	TGTGCCAGCAGCTTAAGGACAGGGGTCCAGAATGAGCAGTTCTTC
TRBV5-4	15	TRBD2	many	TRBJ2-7	CASSSLAGLLGEQYF	TGTGCCAGCAGCTCACTAGCGGGCCTCTTGGGCGAGCAGTACTTC
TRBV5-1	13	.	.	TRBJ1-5	CASSFSPRQPQHF	TGCGCCAGCAGCTTCTCCCCCCGTCAGCCCCAGCATTTT
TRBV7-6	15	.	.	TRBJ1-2	CASSHAVGVGDGYTF	TGTGCCAGCAGCCACGCCGTGGGGGTTGGGGATGGCTACACCTTC
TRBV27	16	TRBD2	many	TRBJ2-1	CASSLTSGALYNEQFF	TGTGCCAGCAGTCTCACTAGCGGAGCACTCTACAATGAGCAGTTCTTC
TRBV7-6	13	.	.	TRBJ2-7	CASSLERTYEQYF	TGTGCCAGCAGCTTAGAACGGACCTACGAGCAGTACTTC
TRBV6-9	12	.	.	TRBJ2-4	CASVGEVDIQYF	TGTGCCAGCGTAGGGGAGGTAGACATTCAGTACTTC
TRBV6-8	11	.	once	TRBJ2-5	CATVERETQYF	TGTGCCACCGTAGAAAGGGAGACCCAGTACTTC
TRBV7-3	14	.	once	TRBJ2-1	CASSFGGGYNEQFF	TGTGCCAGCAGCTTCGGTGGCGGTTACAATGAGCAGTTCTTC
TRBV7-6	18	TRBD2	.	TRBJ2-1	CASSLINSGTSGYNEQFF	TGTGCCAGCAGCCTCATCAACTCCGGGACTAGCGGCTACAATGAGCAGTTCTTC
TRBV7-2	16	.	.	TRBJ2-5	CASSLRGGERWNEQYF	TGTGCCAGCAGCTTAAGGGGGGGGGAGCGGTGGAATGAGCAGTACTTC
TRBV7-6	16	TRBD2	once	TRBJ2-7	CASSDSGRPPRDTQYF	TGTGCCAGCAGCGATAGCGGGAGGCCACCTAGGGATACGCAGTACTTC
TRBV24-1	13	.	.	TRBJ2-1	CATSDPGLNEQFF	TGTGCCACCAGTGACCCCGGACTGAATGAGCAGTTCTTC
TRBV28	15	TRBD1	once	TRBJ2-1	CASSSQGAGGNEQFF	TGTGCCAGCAGCTCGCAGGGGGCAGGCGGCAATGAGCAGTTCTTC
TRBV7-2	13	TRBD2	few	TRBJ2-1	CASSTGLDYEQFF	TGTGCCAGCAGCACCGGACTAGACTATGAGCAGTTCTTC
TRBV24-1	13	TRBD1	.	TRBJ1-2	CATSSTGYYGYTF	TGTGCCACCAGTTCGACAGGGTACTATGGCTACACCTTC
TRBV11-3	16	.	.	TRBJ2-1	CASSPGRKSSSYEQFF	TGTGCCAGCAGCCCGGGGCGCAAATCTTCCTCCTACGAGCAGTTCTTC
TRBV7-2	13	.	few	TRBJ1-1	CASSLFENTEAFF	TGTGCCAGCAGCTTATTTGAGAACACTGAAGCTTTCTTT